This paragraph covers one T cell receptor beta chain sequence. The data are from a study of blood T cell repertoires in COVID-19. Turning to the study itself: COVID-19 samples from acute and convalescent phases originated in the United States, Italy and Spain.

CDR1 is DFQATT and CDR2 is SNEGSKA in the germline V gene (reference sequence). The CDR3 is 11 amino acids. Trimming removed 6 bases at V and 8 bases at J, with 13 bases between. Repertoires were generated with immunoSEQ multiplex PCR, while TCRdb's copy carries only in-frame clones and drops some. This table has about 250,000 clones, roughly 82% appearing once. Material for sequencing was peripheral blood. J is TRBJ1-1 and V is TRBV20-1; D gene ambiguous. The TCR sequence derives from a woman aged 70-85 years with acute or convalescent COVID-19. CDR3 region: CSADLSMEAFF. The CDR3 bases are TGCAGTGCCGACTTGAGTATGGAAGCTTTCTTT.